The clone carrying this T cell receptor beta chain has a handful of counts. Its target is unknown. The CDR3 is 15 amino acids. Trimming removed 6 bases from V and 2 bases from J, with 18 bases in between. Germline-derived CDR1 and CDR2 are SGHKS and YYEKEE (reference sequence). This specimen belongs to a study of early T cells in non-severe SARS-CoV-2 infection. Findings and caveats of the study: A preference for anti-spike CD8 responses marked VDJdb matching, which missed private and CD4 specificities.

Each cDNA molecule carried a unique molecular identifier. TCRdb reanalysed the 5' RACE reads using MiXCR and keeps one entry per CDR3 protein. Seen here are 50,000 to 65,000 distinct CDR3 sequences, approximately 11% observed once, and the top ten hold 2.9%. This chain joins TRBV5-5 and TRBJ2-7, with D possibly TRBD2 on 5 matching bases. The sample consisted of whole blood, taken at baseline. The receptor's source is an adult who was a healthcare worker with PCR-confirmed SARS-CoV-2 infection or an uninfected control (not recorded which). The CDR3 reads CASTSEGQSPYEQYF. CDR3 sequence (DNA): TGTGCCAGCACCTCCGAGGGCCAATCCCCCTACGAGCAGTACTTC. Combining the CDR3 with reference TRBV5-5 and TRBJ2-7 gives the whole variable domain DAGVTQSPTHLIKTRGQQVTLRCSPISGHKSVSWYQQVLGQGPQFIFQYYEKEERGRGNFPDRFSARQFPNYSSELNVNALLLGDSALYLCASTSEGQSPYEQYFGPGTRLTVT.